This T cell receptor (beta chain) was identified in a study of vaccination and CD4 T cells after COVID-19 (dated by TCRdb to 2022 to 2024). At the level of the whole study: SARS-CoV-2 positivity had been established in the convalescent patients by nasal swab PCR, and mild disease was recorded in roughly ten of these patients and severe disease in one. A few convalescent patients gave samples both early after vaccination (day 14) and late after vaccination (days 161 to 241). The spike-specific CD4+ TCR repertoire was compared before and after mRNA vaccination in over nine COVID-19 convalescent patients and a few infection-naive healthy vaccine recipients. In the convalescent cohort there were six males and four females, among whom were two Hispanic individuals, seven Caucasians, two Asians and one multiracial person. Control cultures used a CEFX viral epitope pool as positive control, an HIV-1 Nef peptide pool as negative control, or no peptide. Post-vaccine blood samples were taken a median of approximately 76 days after the second vaccine dose, with a range of roughly 14 to 241 days. The cultures were stimulated with overlapping spike peptide pools from SARS-CoV-2 and from the common cold coronaviruses HCoV-NL63, HCoV-OC43 and HCoV-229E. Post-COVID blood samples were collected from convalescent patients a median of around 100 days after diagnosis, with a range of about 35 to 170 days. Participants got two doses of the Pfizer-BioNTech BNT162b2 vaccine (n=8) or two doses of the Moderna mRNA-1273 vaccine (n=2). General study outcomes and caveats: The median number of SARS-CoV-2-reactive clonotypes rose from 21 after infection to 38 after vaccination, but the change was not significant. Of the vaccine-specific clones in convalescent patients, 304 of 307, or nearly all, reacted only to SARS-CoV-2 spike and did not cross-react with common cold coronaviruses. In convalescent patients, a median roughly 83% of post-vaccine SARS-CoV-2-reactive clones were detected only after vaccination, and vaccine-specific priming was suggested by this finding. The number of convalescent patients in the study was relatively small, and the study did not examine early timepoints following natural infection.

The receptor library was made with PCR. DNA from cultured CD4+ T cells underwent TCR sequencing with the Oncomine TCR Beta short-read assay at the Johns Hopkins FTIC core. The QIAamp micro DNA kit was used to extract genomic DNA from the cultured CD4+ T cells. Oncomine TCR Beta libraries from cultured CD4+ T cells were pooled with unique dual indexes and sequenced on an Illumina iSeq 100. The authors processed their data as follows. Non-productive sequences were filtered out, and CDR3s that did not start with C, did not end with F or W, or were shorter than 7 amino acids were discarded. Antigen-specific clonotypes were identified with the MANAFEST web application by comparing peptide-stimulated wells with reference and other culture wells. For a clone to be called positive, the clone needed an FDR below 0.05, an odds ratio above 5, and a productive frequency above 0.1% in at least two of three replicate wells. Cross-reactive clonotypes were defined as significantly expanded in both SARS-CoV-2 spike wells and at least one common cold coronavirus spike condition. CDR3 homology was assessed with Levenshtein distances (stringdist) and unrooted phylogenetic trees (ape) in R version 3.6.1. The raw public data were reprocessed by TCRdb itself: fastp quality trimming at Q25, MiXCR clonotype calling, in-frame beta chains only. Identical CDR3 protein sequences are pooled into one entry, listed with their most common genes and DNA. The V and J calls come from TCRdb's annotation, not from the publication. This sample is represented by about 18,000 distinct CDR3 sequences; 45% to 60% of them were singletons. Together, the top ten hold 20% to 25% of the sample.

This clonotype was found a few times. Its binding antigen is unknown. The input lacks base qualities; no much larger clone sits a single base away. CDR1 is given as MRHNA and CDR2 as SNTAGT, both from the germline V gene. Reading from cysteine to phenylalanine, the CDR3 counts 14 amino acids. Left in the record is the CDR3 DNA by itself, 42 bases read in frame from the first base. Trimming at the junction amounts to 2 bases on V and 1 base on J, and the germline ends lie 3 bases apart. According to the study, the label for this sample's time point signals: late sampling 161 to 241 days after vaccination in a few convalescent patients. The label giving this sample's treatment or condition can be read as: roughly 10-day PBMC culture with coronavirus spike peptide pools or control peptides (ViraFEST assay). The ViraFEST assay was used in the study, in which antigen-specific T cells were expanded with peptide pools and expanded clonotypes were subsequently identified by TCR sequencing. The convalescent patients' positive SARS-CoV-2 PCR tests were from March to December 2020, which was before the Alpha, Beta and Delta variants emerged in the United States. Each well held about 1.8 million PBMCs cultured with roughly 10 ug/ml peptide pools in IMDM containing around 5% human AB serum and roughly 10 IU/ml IL-2. On days 3 and 7, half of the culture medium was replaced with fresh IL-2-containing medium. CD4+ T cells were isolated after roughly nine days of culture through negative selection using the EasySep CD4+ T cell isolation kit. Ficoll-Paque Plus gradient centrifugation was used to isolate PBMCs from whole blood, and the isolated PBMCs were then either used fresh or cryopreserved at -140C. Culture conditions were generally each tested in triplicate wells.

The sequence links TRBV6-4 to TRBJ2-6; no D segment can be confidently identified. This specimen consisted of CD4+ T cells from blood, cultured in vitro, obtained about 7 months after SARS-CoV-2 vaccination. This receptor was obtained from a human donor who had recovered from COVID-19. In nucleotide form, the sequence is TGTGCCAGCAGTGACGGGTCTGGGGCCAACGTCCTGACTTTC. Its protein reads: CASSDGSGANVLTF.